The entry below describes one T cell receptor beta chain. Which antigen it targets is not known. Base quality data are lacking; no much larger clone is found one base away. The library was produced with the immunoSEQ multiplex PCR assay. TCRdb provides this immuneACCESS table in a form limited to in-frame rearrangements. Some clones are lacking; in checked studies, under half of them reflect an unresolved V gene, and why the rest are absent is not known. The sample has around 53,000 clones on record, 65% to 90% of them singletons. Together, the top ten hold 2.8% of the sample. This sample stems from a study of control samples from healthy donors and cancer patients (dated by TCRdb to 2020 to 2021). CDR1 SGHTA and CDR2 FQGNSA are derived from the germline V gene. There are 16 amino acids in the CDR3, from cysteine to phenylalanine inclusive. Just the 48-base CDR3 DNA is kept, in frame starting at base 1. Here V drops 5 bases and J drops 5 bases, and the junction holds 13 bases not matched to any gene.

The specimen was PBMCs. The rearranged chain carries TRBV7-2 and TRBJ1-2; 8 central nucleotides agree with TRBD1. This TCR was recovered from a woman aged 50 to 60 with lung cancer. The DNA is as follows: TGTGCCAGCAGCGACGCTTCTAGTACAGGGGGGTATGGCTACACCTTC. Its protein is CASSDASSTGGYGYTF. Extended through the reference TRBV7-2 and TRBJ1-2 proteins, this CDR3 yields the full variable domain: GAGVSQSPSNKVTEKGKDVELRCDPISGHTALYWYRQSLGQGLEFLIYFQGNSAPDKSGLPSDRFSAERTGGSVSTLTIQRTQQEDSAVYLCASSDASSTGGYGYTFGSGTRLTVV.